The 5 T cell receptor beta chains reported below all come from one sample, sequenced in a study of shared clonotypes between healthy human individuals. Measured with immunoSEQ multiplex PCR; TCRdb has only the in-frame clones, and not every one. The table includes approximately 1.5 million clones, approximately 98.5% detected once. Sequencing was done on a sample of naive CD4+ T cells sorted from blood. The subset here: CD45RA+ positively selected. Source of these receptors: a man aged 25-40 years in good health.

The chain joins TRBV7-2 to TRBJ1-5; no clear D. V was trimmed by 5 bases and J by 5 bases, leaving 10 bases between them. The CDR3 has 13 residues. Germline V gene data show CDR1 as SGHTA and CDR2 as FQGNSA. The CDR3 sequence is CASSAQADQPQHF. CDR3 sequence (DNA): TGTGCCAGCAGCGCTCAAGCGGATCAGCCCCAGCATTTT. Drawing the rest from reference TRBV7-2 and TRBJ1-5, the complete variable domain is GAGVSQSPSNKVTEKGKDVELRCDPISGHTALYWYRQSLGQGLEFLIYFQGNSAPDKSGLPSDRFSAERTGGSVSTLTIQRTQQEDSAVYLCASSAQADQPQHFGDGTRLSIL.

This chain connects TRBV5-4 to TRBJ1-1; D uncertain. Trimming cost V 1 base and J 2 bases, with 12 bases left between them. This CDR3 is 15 amino acids long. The germline V gene encodes CDR1 SGHNT and CDR2 YYREEE (reference sequence). The CDR3 DNA follows: TGTGCCAGCAGCTTGCCGACTGGGATTAACACTGAAGCTTTCTTT. Translating it yields CASSLPTGINTEAFF.

The V and J genes are TRBV18 and TRBJ2-3, with D perhaps TRBD2 (5 bases). Germline V gene data show CDR1 as KGHSH and CDR2 as LQKENI. The CDR3 spans 16 residues. V dropped 3 bases and J dropped 2 bases, with 15 bases sitting between them. The CDR3 DNA is TGTGCCAGCTCACCTTGGGAGCAGGCAGACACAGATACGCAGTATTTT. Translating gives CASSPWEQADTDTQYF.

This chain joins TRBV6-4 and TRBJ1-3; D perhaps matches TRBD1 (5 bases). V lost 4 bases and J lost 2, with 15 bases in between. The CDR3 covers 16 residues. Germline V gene data show CDR1 as MRHNA and CDR2 as SNTAGT. The CDR3 DNA reads TGTGCCAGCAGTGCCCGGGACCTCTCTCCTGGAAACACCATATATTTT. It specifies CASSARDLSPGNTIYF.

J is TRBJ2-3 and V is TRBV2; 10 nucleotides match TRBD2. The CDR3 contains 19 residues. Germline-derived CDR1 and CDR2 are SNHLY and FYNNEI. V shed 3 bases and J 4 bases; nucleotides not matched to a gene: 16. The CDR3 DNA follows: TGTGCCAGCAGTGACAGATTCCTAGCGGGAGTAATGGCACCAGATACGCAGTATTTT. It codes for CASSDRFLAGVMAPDTQYF.